One sample yielded the 27 T cell receptor beta chains listed below, sequenced in a study of CD8 T cells in Susac syndrome. Random hexamers were used to reverse transcribe 0.5 to 1 ug of RNA. TCRdb reanalysed the immunoSEQ multiplex PCR reads using MiXCR and keeps one entry per CDR3 protein. The sample holds some 200,000 distinct CDR3 sequences; 92% are singletons and the top ten take 0.1% to 0.15%. The sequencing input was CD8+ T cells from PBMCs. All receptors derive from a human donor with multiple sclerosis.

The V and J genes are TRBV3-1 and TRBJ2-1, with D uncertain. Trimming removed 0 bases from V and 8 bases from J, with 11 bases in between. Germline loops: CDR1 LGHDT, CDR2 YNNKEL (reference sequence). The CDR3 is made up of 14 amino acids. DNA of the CDR3: TGTGCCAGCAGCCAAGAGACCCGCTTGGATGAGCAGTTCTTC. This gives the protein CASSQETRLDEQFF.

This clonotype has a handful of counts. Its ends do not fully match the called genes, so a read error is possible. V and J are TRBV7-6 and TRBJ2-1; unclear D gene. Germline V lookup: CDR1 SGHVS, CDR2 FNYEAQ. CDR3 length: 14 amino acids. The CDR3 DNA follows: TGTGCTAGCAGCTCCACGGAGTCCCCCAATGAGCAGTTCTTC. Encoded protein: CASSSTESPNEQFF.

The rearrangement links TRBV30 to TRBJ2-1; 9 positions match TRBD2. This CDR3 contains 15 residues. J lost 2 bases, V lost 1 base, and 3 bases had no gene match. The V gene's germline CDR1 is GTSNPN and CDR2 SVGIG (reference sequence). The DNA for the CDR3 is TGTGCCTGGAGTGGGGCTAGCGGGACCTACAATGAGCAGTTCTTC. Protein sequence: CAWSGASGTYNEQFF.

The V and J genes are TRBV29-1 and TRBJ2-3, with TRBD2 as a possible D gene (5 bases). The CDR3 is 13 amino acids. The V end lost 8 bases, the J end lost 0 bases, and 12 bases lay between the germline ends. Per the germline V gene, CDR1 is SQVTM and CDR2 is ANQGSEA. Here the CDR3 DNA reads TGCAGCTTCGAGGGCCAGAGCACAGATACGCAGTATTTT. This sequence encodes CSFEGQSTDTQYF.

The rearrangement uses TRBV5-1 and TRBJ1-1; unclear D gene. Looked up from germline, CDR1 is SGHRS and CDR2 is YFSETQ. V was pared by 0 bases and J by 3 bases, with 6 bases between. The CDR3 is 13 amino acids. CDR3 residues: CASSLETYTEAFF. The CDR3 nucleotides read TGCGCCAGCAGCTTGGAAACATACACTGAAGCTTTCTTT.

This clonotype was detected a few times. The rearrangement links TRBV5-4 to TRBJ2-5; 9 bases match TRBD2. Germline loops: CDR1 SGHNT, CDR2 YYREEE (reference sequence). The CDR3 has 14 residues. V gave up 4 bases and J gave up 5 bases; unmatched junction bases: 6. Here the CDR3 DNA reads TGTGCCAGCAGCCCGGGACTAGCTCCGGAGACCCAGTACTTC. It encodes CASSPGLAPETQYF.

J is TRBJ2-1 and V is TRBV30; D is possibly TRBD2 (6 bases). The germline V gene encodes CDR1 GTSNPN and CDR2 SVGIG (reference sequence). This CDR3 has 16 residues. V gave up 3 bases and J gave up 0 bases, with 15 bases separating them. For the CDR3, the DNA is TGTGCCTGGAGCCGCGAGGGACTGGACTCCTACAATGAGCAGTTCTTC. Translation: CAWSREGLDSYNEQFF.

The genes are TRBV4-1 and TRBJ1-5; 7 bases agree with TRBD1. CDR1 and CDR2 from the germline V gene are MGHRA and YSYEKL. The CDR3 extends over 14 amino acids. The ends lost 4 bases at V and 6 bases at J; junction bases unmatched: 6. The CDR3 nucleotides read TGCGCCAGCAGCCTTAACAGGGGAACTCAGCCCCAGCATTTT. Its translation is CASSLNRGTQPQHF.

This clonotype was seen once. The chain has TRBV14 and TRBJ2-7, with D perhaps TRBD1 or TRBD2 (5 bases each). Germline-derived CDR1 and CDR2 are SGHDN and FVKESK. The CDR3 sequence is 15 residues long. Trimming took 4 bases from V and 4 from J, leaving 17 bases between them. Here the CDR3 DNA reads TGTGCCAGCAGCCCCATGGGGCTAGCTCGATACGAGCAGTACTTC. It is translated as CASSPMGLARYEQYF. The full variable domain, its missing parts supplied by reference TRBV14 and TRBJ2-7, is EAGVTQFPSHSVIEKGQTVTLRCDPISGHDNLYWYRRVMGKEIKFLLHFVKESKQDESGMPNNRFLAERTGGTYSTLKVQPAELEDSGVYFCASSPMGLARYEQYFGPGTRLTVT.

This clonotype was seen only once. The chain recombines TRBV16 with TRBJ1-6, with D possibly matching TRBD1 (5 bases). V was clipped by 8 bases and J by 7 bases, with 9 bases between them. CDR1 and CDR2 from the germline V gene are KGHSY and FQNENV. This CDR3 has 12 amino acids. CDR3 region: CASRDGNSPLHF. CDR3 nucleotides: TGTGCCAGCCGGGACGGGAATTCACCCCTCCACTTT.

This chain uses TRBV4-1 with TRBJ1-1; D is unclear. The CDR3 consists of 15 residues. Deletions cut 4 bases from V and 1 base from J, with 13 bases between. Germline assignment: CDR1 MGHRA and CDR2 YSYEKL. DNA of the CDR3: TGCGCCAGCAGCCTTGAACCCTACTCGAACACTGAAGCTTTCTTT. It yields the protein CASSLEPYSNTEAFF.

This chain uses TRBV12-3 or TRBV12-4 with TRBJ2-2; D gene ambiguous. The CDR3 runs to 13 residues. The V end lost 5 bases, the J end lost 5 bases, and 9 bases lay between the germline ends. DNA for the CDR3: TGTGCCAGCAGTGACTCGACGACCGGGGAGCTGTTTTTT. It encodes CASSDSTTGELFF.

The genes are TRBV19 and TRBJ2-3; 8 bases align to TRBD1. From germline, CDR1 is LNHDA and CDR2 SQIVND (reference sequence). This CDR3 has 14 residues. V shed 6 bases and J 3 bases; nucleotides not matched to a gene: 5. CDR3: CASRDRVETDTQYF. The CDR3 DNA follows: TGTGCCAGTAGGGACAGGGTAGAAACAGATACGCAGTATTTT.

This clonotype was detected a few times. The CDR3 is CASSSGTSAKNIQYF. CDR3 coding DNA: TGTGCCAGCAGCTCCGGGACATCTGCCAAAAACATTCAGTACTTC. The genes are TRBV11-1 and TRBJ2-4, with a tentative D call TRBD1 (6 bases). The CDR3 has 15 residues. Per germline, CDR1 SGHAT and CDR2 FQDESV (reference sequence). Deletions cut 4 bases from V and 1 base from J, with 11 bases between.

This clonotype occurred once. V and J are TRBV10-3 and TRBJ1-1; D unresolved. Trimming stripped 4 bases from V and 4 bases from J, with 10 bases between. The CDR3 loop spans 13 amino acids. Germline CDR1 is ENHRY and CDR2 is SYGVKD. CDR3 residues: CAISGEVSTEAFF. The CDR3 DNA reads TGTGCCATCAGTGGGGAGGTTAGCACTGAAGCTTTCTTT.

The chain uses TRBV5-6 and TRBJ2-1, with 8 bases aligning to TRBD2. The junction had 10 bases not matched to a gene; V was cut back by 4 bases and J by 10 bases. Germline V lookup: CDR1 SGHDT, CDR2 YYEEEE. CDR3 length equals 14 residues. The CDR3 nucleotides are TGTGCCAGCAGCGTACCGGGACTAGTAAACGAGCAGTTCTTC. It codes for CASSVPGLVNEQFF.

The chain combines TRBV5-6 with TRBJ2-3; 9 bases fit TRBD2. The CDR3 sequence is 16 residues long. CDR1 and CDR2 from the germline V gene are SGHDT and YYEEEE. V shed 0 bases and J 2 bases; nucleotides not matched to a gene: 4. CDR3 sequence (DNA): TGTGCCAGCAGCTTGGGTAGCGGGAGTTCCACAGATACGCAGTATTTT. Residues: CASSLGSGSSTDTQYF.

This clonotype has just one count. The gene calls are TRBV13 and TRBJ2-1; D may be TRBD2 (6 bases). The length of the CDR3 is 14 residues. V dropped 4 bases and J dropped 5 bases, with 12 bases sitting between them. Germline V gene lookup returns CDR1 PRHDT and CDR2 FYEKMQ (reference sequence). CDR3: CASSYPRGNNEQFF. CDR3 nucleotides: TGTGCCAGCAGCTATCCCCGGGGGAACAATGAGCAGTTCTTC. The full variable domain, completed using reference TRBV13 and TRBJ2-1, is AAGVIQSPRHLIKEKRETATLKCYPIPRHDTVYWYQQGPGQDPQFLISFYEKMQSDKGSIPDRFSAQQFSDYHSELNMSSLELGDSALYFCASSYPRGNNEQFFGPGTRLTVL.

V and J are TRBV12-3 or TRBV12-4 and TRBJ2-1, with 10 bases that match TRBD2. The CDR3 is 18 amino acids. V lost 10 bases, J lost 8 bases, and 23 bases stayed unmatched. The CDR3 spells CAMEHNPGSGGASHEQFF. The CDR3 DNA reads TGTGCCATGGAACACAACCCGGGGAGCGGGGGGGCCAGTCATGAGCAGTTCTTC.

This rearrangement joins TRBV6-1 to TRBJ1-1; unclear D gene. Between the trimmed V and J ends, which lost 5 bases and 1 base, there was a span of 17 bases. The CDR3 runs to 16 residues. The V gene's germline CDR1 is MNHNS and CDR2 SASEGT. CDR3 DNA sequence: TGTGCCAGCAGTAGGGTCGTAGGCAGTCGGAACACTGAAGCTTTCTTT. It is translated as CASSRVVGSRNTEAFF.

The chain carries TRBV4-3 and TRBJ1-5; D perhaps matches TRBD1 (5 bases). Germline loops: CDR1 LGHNA, CDR2 YSLEER. The CDR3 sequence is 16 residues long. V dropped 0 bases and J dropped 4 bases, with 13 bases sitting between them. Here the CDR3 reads CASSQEWGSENQPQHF. Here the CDR3 DNA reads TGCGCCAGCAGCCAAGAGTGGGGGTCAGAAAATCAGCCCCAGCATTTT.

This CDR3 is CASSVEEWRQVDQPQHF. The CDR3 DNA reads as TGTGCCAGCAGCGTAGAGGAATGGAGGCAGGTGGATCAGCCCCAGCATTTT. V and J are TRBV9 and TRBJ1-5, with D unresolved. The CDR3 consists of 17 residues. V lost 0 bases and J lost 5, with 18 bases in between. In germline, CDR1 is SGDLS, CDR2 YYNGEE. The full variable domain, its missing parts supplied by reference TRBV9 and TRBJ1-5, is DSGVTQTPKHLITATGQRVTLRCSPRSGDLSVYWYQQSLDQGLQFLIQYYNGEERAKGNILERFSAQQFPDLHSELNLSSLELGDSALYFCASSVEEWRQVDQPQHFGDGTRLSIL.

The chain uses TRBV9 and TRBJ1-2; 8 bases fit TRBD1. This CDR3 region has 17 residues. The V segment lost 4 bases and the J segment 6 bases; nucleotides outside the gene matches: 17. Germline loops: CDR1 SGDLS, CDR2 YYNGEE. In DNA, the CDR3 is TGTGCCAGCAGCTTAAGACAGGGGCCCCCCTGGGAGGATGGCTACACCTTC. It yields the protein CASSLRQGPPWEDGYTF.

This clonotype showed up just a few times. This chain uses TRBV12-3 or TRBV12-4 with TRBJ2-5, with 11 positions matching TRBD2. The CDR3 runs 15 residues. V gave up 6 bases and J gave up 3 bases; unmatched junction bases: 6. The CDR3 nucleotides are TGTGCCAGCAGCCCCGGGACTAGCGGAAAAGAGACCCAGTACTTC. Amino acids: CASSPGTSGKETQYF.

This chain connects TRBV5-8 to TRBJ2-1; D call uncertain. V was shortened by 0 bases and J by 0 bases, with 19 bases between the two germline ends. Germline V gene data show CDR1 as SGHTS and CDR2 as YDEGEE. The CDR3 contains 19 residues. CDR3 protein: CASSLVRIYARSSYNEQFF. The CDR3 bases are TGTGCCAGCAGCTTGGTTCGTATTTATGCAAGGAGCTCCTACAATGAGCAGTTCTTC.

The chain carries TRBV19 and TRBJ1-2; TRBD1 matches 8 bases. Trimming at V came to 7 bases and at J to 7 bases, leaving 8 bases not matched to a gene. Germline CDR1 is LNHDA and CDR2 is SQIVND (reference sequence). The CDR3 covers 13 residues. The DNA of the CDR3 is TGTGCCAGTATGGCCAGGGGGCTGGGTGGCTACACCTTC. This codes for CASMARGLGGYTF. Full variable domain (outside the CDR3, taken from reference TRBV19 and TRBJ1-2): DGGITQSPKYLFRKEGQNVTLSCEQNLNHDAMYWYRQDPGQGLRLIYYSQIVNDFQKGDIAEGYSVSREKKESFPLTVTSAQKNPTAFYLCASMARGLGGYTFGSGTRLTVV.

V is TRBV19 and J is TRBJ2-2; possibly TRBD2 for D (6 bases). The V end was cut by 3 bases, the J end by 4 bases, with 12 bases between. This CDR3 region has 15 residues. The germline gives CDR1 LNHDA, CDR2 SQIVND (reference sequence). The CDR3, as DNA: TGTGCCAGTAGTATGGCAGGAGGGCTCACCGGGGAGCTGTTTTTT. Protein product: CASSMAGGLTGELFF. Variable domain in full (rest from reference TRBV19 and TRBJ2-2): DGGITQSPKYLFRKEGQNVTLSCEQNLNHDAMYWYRQDPGQGLRLIYYSQIVNDFQKGDIAEGYSVSREKKESFPLTVTSAQKNPTAFYLCASSMAGGLTGELFFGEGSRLTVL.